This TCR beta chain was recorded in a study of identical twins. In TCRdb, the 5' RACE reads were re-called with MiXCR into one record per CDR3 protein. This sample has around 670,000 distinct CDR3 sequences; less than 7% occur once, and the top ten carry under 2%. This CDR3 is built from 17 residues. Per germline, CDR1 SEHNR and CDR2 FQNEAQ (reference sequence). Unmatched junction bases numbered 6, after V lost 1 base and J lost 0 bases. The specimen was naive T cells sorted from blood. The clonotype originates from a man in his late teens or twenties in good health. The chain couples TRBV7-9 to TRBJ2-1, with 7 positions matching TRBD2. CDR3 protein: CASSLGRLADSYNEQFF. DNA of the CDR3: TGTGCCAGCAGCTTAGGGAGACTAGCCGACTCCTACAATGAGCAGTTCTTC.